This TCR beta chain came from a study of beta chain features in type 1 diabetes. General study points: Moderately but significantly shorter TCRB CDR3s were found in Type 1 diabetes patients in all four CD4+ subsets.

All of the sorted populations showed purity greater than 98%. Of note for this clone: What it binds is unknown.

Reverse transcribing all isolated RNA meant expressed TCRB transcripts were sequenced. The protocol was immunoSEQ multiplex PCR, while the TCRdb copy is restricted to in-frame clones and leaves out a portion. The sample has 250,000 to 300,000 clones; roughly a quarter are singletons. CDR3 length equals 15 residues. V shed 5 bases and J 9 bases; nucleotides not matched to a gene: 8. Per germline, CDR1 MNHEY and CDR2 SVGAGI. This TCR was recovered from a woman aged 30 to 39 with type 1 diabetes. The V and J genes are TRBV6-5 and TRBJ1-4, with TRBD1 identical over 11 bases. Sequencing was performed on naive CD4+ T cells from blood. The CDR3 here is CASSQPGQGEKKLFF. DNA of the CDR3: TGTGCCAGCAGTCAACCGGGACAGGGGGAGAAAAAACTGTTTTTT.